This passage covers 2 T cell receptor beta chains from one sample sequenced in a study of CD4 T cells in relation to SARS-CoV-2 and coronaviruses. CD4+ T cells from unexposed donors were obtained before the COVID-19 pandemic (2011-2018). CD4+ T cells were isolated from the cells after around 11 days of culture. The antigens these receptors bind are not known. The data were produced by immunoSEQ multiplex PCR, yet TCRdb's version contains in-frame clones alone and is incomplete. The sample includes roughly 30,000 clones, about three quarters of them seen just once. The sequencing input was CD4+ T cells from PBMCs, cultured in vitro. The receptors shown here come from a human donor in good health.

The chain is built from TRBV19 and TRBJ2-7; 11 bases are shared with TRBD1. This CDR3 region has 14 residues. The trim removed 8 bases at V and 6 bases at J, leaving 9 bases unmatched. Germline loops: CDR1 LNHDA, CDR2 SQIVND (reference sequence). The CDR3 loop is CASERTGGSTEQYF. The CDR3 coding sequence is TGTGCCAGTGAACGGACAGGGGGCTCTACCGAGCAGTACTTC. Full variable domain (remainder filled in from reference TRBV19 and TRBJ2-7): DGGITQSPKYLFRKEGQNVTLSCEQNLNHDAMYWYRQDPGQGLRLIYYSQIVNDFQKGDIAEGYSVSREKKESFPLTVTSAQKNPTAFYLCASERTGGSTEQYFGPGTRLTVT.

The gene calls are TRBV5-1 and TRBJ2-1; TRBD2 matches 12 bases. The CDR3 extends over 18 amino acids. Germline V gene data show CDR1 as SGHRS and CDR2 as YFSETQ. V gave up 0 bases and J gave up 8 bases; unmatched junction bases: 12. CDR3 loop: CASSLARLAGGPGHEQFF. CDR3 in DNA: TGCGCCAGCAGCTTGGCTCGGCTAGCGGGAGGGCCGGGACATGAGCAGTTCTTC.